Listed below are T cell receptor beta chains from one sample, sequenced in a study of naive and memory T cell subsets. TCRdb called the 5' RACE reads again in MiXCR, with one record for every CDR3 protein. The sample contains about 32,000 distinct CDR3 sequences, roughly 17% of which appear only once. The receptor source for this set is a female donor in good health. Both conserved end residues are trimmed from each CDR3. The order of the fields is V gene, CDR3 protein.

TRBV6-5 | ASSYTATNEKLF
TRBV7-2 | ASSLQGYEQY
TRBV6-5 | ASSYSPTNYGYT
TRBV11-2 | ASSSSPTGSSYNEQF
TRBV20-1 | SANKTGKWVNTEAF
TRBV10-3 | AIGGVGGATDTQY
TRBV12-2 | ASRLRDSQETQY
TRBV27 | ASSLTPSNQPQH
TRBV10-3 | ASSPGAANSPLH
TRBV27 | ASSPGHGYT
TRBV19 | ASTSGTRAQY
TRBV7-9 | ASSLDSAKETQY
TRBV19 | ASIPDTGELF
TRBV5-1 | ASLEGNTIY
TRBV7-9 | ASSLGPSGASDTQY